Presented here are 20 T cell receptor beta chains from one specimen sequenced in a study of pediatric ulcerative colitis. During colonoscopy, one to two rectal pinch biopsies were collected. This table comes from immunoSEQ multiplex PCR, and its TCRdb copy is limited to in-frame clones, with some not included. The sample has 16,000 or so clones, roughly three quarters seen once. Sequencing used gut tissue. Receptor source: a boy under 18 who was a control in a study of pediatric ulcerative colitis.

V is TRBV28 and J is TRBJ1-2; 9 bases align to TRBD1. The germline V gene encodes CDR1 MDHEN and CDR2 SYDVKM. J was trimmed by 5 bases and V by 6 bases; bases with no gene match: 7. The CDR3 spans 14 residues. Written as DNA, the CDR3 is TGTGCCAGCAGCCCCCACGACAGGGGGTATGGCTACACCTTC. Protein product: CASSPHDRGYGYTF.

This clone has just a few counts. V gene TRBV10-1 combines with J gene TRBJ2-2; D ambiguous. The CDR3 totals 13 residues. Trimming took 4 bases from V and 3 from J, leaving 6 bases between them. Germline V gene lookup returns CDR1 WNHNN and CDR2 SYGVQD (reference sequence). The CDR3 loop reads CASSGPYTGELFF. The CDR3 DNA follows: TGCGCCAGCAGTGGGCCCTACACCGGGGAGCTGTTTTTT.

The V gene is TRBV11-2, the J gene TRBJ2-7; D is possibly TRBD2 (7 bases). Trimming stripped 0 bases from V and 4 bases from J, with 13 bases between. The CDR3 contains 15 residues. The germline V gene encodes CDR1 SGHAT and CDR2 FQNNGV. CDR3 bases: TGTGCCAGCAGCTTAGATACGGAGGGGGGGTACGAGCAGTACTTC. Its translation: CASSLDTEGGYEQYF. The whole variable domain, filled in from reference TRBV11-2 and TRBJ2-7, reads EAGVAQSPRYKIIEKRQSVAFWCNPISGHATLYWYQQILGQGPKLLIQFQNNGVVDDSQLPKDRFSAERLKGVDSTLKIQPAKLEDSAVYLCASSLDTEGGYEQYFGPGTRLTVT.

The rearrangement uses TRBV6-1 and TRBJ1-1; D not resolved. This CDR3 is built from 13 residues. Between the trimmed V and J ends, which lost 1 base and 8 bases, there was a span of 11 bases. Germline CDR1 and CDR2: MNHNS and SASEGT. The CDR3: CASSEVLKTEAFF. CDR3 nucleotide sequence: TGTGCCAGCAGTGAAGTTTTAAAAACCGAAGCTTTCTTT.

This chain uses TRBV18 with TRBJ2-5; perhaps D is TRBD1 or TRBD2 (5 bases each). Germline CDR1 reads KGHSH; CDR2 reads LQKENI. The CDR3 runs 11 residues. V lost 6 bases, J lost 12 bases, and 14 bases lay in between. CDR3: CASSRSGPEYF. The CDR3 DNA follows: TGTGCCAGCTCTCGATCGGGACCCGAGTACTTC.

The chain employs TRBV11-2 and TRBJ2-3; 11 nucleotides match TRBD2. Germline V lookup: CDR1 SGHAT, CDR2 FQNNGV. This CDR3 spans 15 amino acids. After removal of 5 bases from V and 6 bases from J, the junction contained 7 bases not matched to a gene. CDR3 DNA sequence: TGTGCCAGCAGCCATAGCGGGGGGGCGCTGGATACGCAGTATTTT. Protein sequence: CASSHSGGALDTQYF.

CDR3 DNA sequence: TGTGCCAGCTCACCACGCCTAGTAGGCGACACCGGGGAGCTGTTTTTT. Its translation is CASSPRLVGDTGELFF. The V call is TRBV18, the J call TRBJ2-2; D is unresolved. The germline V gene encodes CDR1 KGHSH and CDR2 LQKENI. There are 16 residues in the CDR3. V lost 1 base and J 3 bases, leaving 12 bases between the germline ends.

The V call is TRBV7-3, the J call TRBJ1-2, with 7 bases aligning to TRBD1. CDR3 length equals 14 residues. The germline V gene encodes CDR1 SGHTA and CDR2 FQGTGA. With V trimmed by 0 bases and J by 2 bases, 0 bases remained unmatched. The CDR3 sequence: CASSLTTGNYGYTF. The CDR3 region has the DNA TGTGCCAGCAGCTTAACGACAGGGAACTATGGCTACACCTTC.

V and J are TRBV7-8 and TRBJ2-2; 9 bases match TRBD1. The CDR3 is 17 residues long. CDR1 and CDR2 from the germline V gene are SGHVS and FQNEAQ. The J segment lost 6 bases and the V segment lost 1 base, leaving 9 bases of the junction unmatched. The CDR3 sequence: CASSLGGTGLVAGELFF. As DNA, the CDR3 is TGTGCCAGCAGCTTAGGGGGGACAGGGTTGGTCGCCGGGGAGCTGTTTTTT.

This clone was recorded a few times. V is TRBV19 and J is TRBJ2-1, with 9 bases fitting TRBD2. This CDR3 has 16 residues. V shed 4 bases and J 8 bases; nucleotides not matched to a gene: 12. Germline V gene sequence: CDR1 LNHDA, CDR2 SQIVND (reference sequence). CDR3 DNA sequence: TGTGCCAGTAGTAGGGGACTAGCCTTAGACCCTTATGAGCAGTTCTTC. Amino acids: CASSRGLALDPYEQFF.

This chain links TRBV5-6 with TRBJ1-3, with D possibly matching TRBD1 (5 bases). This CDR3 comprises 15 residues. V gave up 3 bases and J gave up 2 bases, with 12 bases separating them. CDR1 and CDR2 from the germline V gene are SGHDT and YYEEEE. The CDR3 region is CASSWGSGAGNTIYF. The CDR3 DNA sequence: TGTGCCAGCAGCTGGGGGTCTGGGGCTGGAAACACCATATATTTT.

V and J are TRBV4-1 and TRBJ1-1; no clear D. This CDR3 is 15 amino acids long. The germline V and J ends were trimmed by 4 bases and 1 base, with 13 bases remaining between them. Germline V gives CDR1 MGHRA, CDR2 YSYEKL. The CDR3 spells CASSPSFISNTEAFF. The CDR3 DNA is TGCGCCAGCAGCCCTAGTTTCATCTCGAACACTGAAGCTTTCTTT.

CDR3 protein: CASAGTGNSPLHF. CDR3 coding DNA: TGTGCCAGTGCCGGGACAGGGAATTCACCCCTCCACTTT. The rearrangement uses TRBV19 and TRBJ1-6; TRBD1 matches 9 bases. CDR1 is LNHDA and CDR2 is SQIVND in the germline V gene (reference sequence). The J segment lost 7 bases and the V segment lost 8 bases, leaving 3 bases of the junction unmatched. The CDR3 has 13 amino acids.

V gene TRBV30 combines with J gene TRBJ1-2, with TRBD1 matching over 7 bases. There are 12 residues in the CDR3. V lost 8 bases, J lost 7 bases, and 10 bases stayed unmatched. Germline V gene sequence: CDR1 GTSNPN, CDR2 SVGIG (reference sequence). CDR3 DNA: TGTGCCGGATCCGGGACAGAGTCTGGCTACACCTTC. It yields the protein CAGSGTESGYTF. Looking up the rest from reference TRBV30 and TRBJ1-2 gives the full variable domain: SQTIHQWPATLVQPVGSPLSLECTVEGTSNPNLYWYRQAAGRGLQLLFYSVGIGQISSEVPQNLSASRPQDRQFILSSKKLLLSDSGFYLCAGSGTESGYTFGSGTRLTVV.

The gene calls are TRBV27 and TRBJ1-6; D possibly corresponds to TRBD1 (6 bases). This CDR3 has 14 amino acids. V lost 2 bases and J lost 4, with 6 bases in between. Per the germline V gene, CDR1 is MNHEY and CDR2 is SMNVEV (reference sequence). The CDR3 sequence: CASSLGQYNSPLHF. The DNA for the CDR3 is TGTGCCAGCAGTTTAGGACAGTATAATTCACCCCTCCACTTT.

The CDR3 sequence: CASSYRTGLWSEQYF. The CDR3 DNA is TGTGCCAGCAGCTACAGAACCGGGCTCTGGAGCGAGCAGTACTTC. The chain links TRBV25-1 to TRBJ2-7; D unresolved. Per germline, CDR1 MGHDK and CDR2 SYGVNS. The CDR3 spans 15 residues. Trimming pared 6 bases from V and 6 bases from J, leaving 21 bases between.

The CDR3 spells CSVSSTDTQYF. As DNA, the CDR3 is TGCAGCGTCTCTAGCACAGATACGCAGTATTTT. The rearrangement links TRBV29-1 to TRBJ2-3; no clear D gene. CDR1 is SQVTM, CDR2 ANQGSEA, per germline. This CDR3 contains 11 residues. Trimming left V 6 bases short and J 0 bases short, with 4 bases between.

The V gene is TRBV5-1, the J gene TRBJ1-2; D not certain. The V end lost 0 bases, the J end lost 0 bases, and 9 bases lay between the germline ends. CDR3 length: 15 residues. Germline values: CDR1 SGHRS, CDR2 YFSETQ. In DNA, the CDR3 is TGCGCCAGCAGCTTGGACCCTGCAGCTAACTATGGCTACACCTTC. Translation gives CASSLDPAANYGYTF.

This clone was detected only once. The chain joins TRBV2 to TRBJ2-3; TRBD2 might be the D (6 bases). The CDR3 runs to 13 residues. Trimming shortened V by 6 bases and J by 6 bases, and 13 bases separated the two germline ends. CDR1 is SNHLY and CDR2 is FYNNEI in the germline V gene. The CDR3 protein is CASRGLETDTQYF. CDR3 in DNA: TGTGCCAGCAGGGGACTGGAGACGGATACGCAGTATTTT.

This clone came up once. V usage is TRBV5-6 and J usage is TRBJ2-4; D remains ambiguous. The V end lost 4 bases, the J end lost 9 bases, and 14 bases lay between the germline ends. Germline V CDR1 and CDR2: SGHDT, YYEEEE. CDR3 size: 13 residues. In DNA form, the CDR3 reads TGTGCCAGCAGCGTGGGTGGGAAGGGCATTCAGTACTTC. It yields the protein CASSVGGKGIQYF.